The sequence of this T cell receptor (beta chain) was determined in a study of T-cell reconstitution after alpha-beta-depleted transplantation in children. With regard to this clonotype: What it binds is unknown.

Overall study findings and caveats: For some patients, TCRbeta diversity was high at day 60 because of recipient T cells and thymic progenitors that survived. Alpha-beta T cells about two months after transplant reportedly derived from several hundred expanded graft clones. T cells produced anew were the main source of T-cell counts and diversity one year after transplant.

CDR3 length: 13 residues. Trimming removed 7 bases at V and 6 bases at J, with 15 bases between. Germline V CDR1 and CDR2: SQVTM, ANQGSEA. Using unique molecular identifiers, the investigators prepared the TCRbeta library. TCRdb called the PCR reads again in MiXCR, with one record for every CDR3 protein. The sample contains approximately 230,000 distinct CDR3 sequences, roughly 25% of which appear only once. This TCR derives from a girl aged 2 to 10 with Fanconi anemia, due to receive a stem cell transplant. The V gene is TRBV29-1, the J gene TRBJ2-2; no firm D call. Sequences were derived from PBMCs, sampled before TCRalphabeta/CD19-depleted stem cell transplant. CDR3 nucleotides: TGCAGCGCGATTAAACGGGTCGCCGGGGAGCTGTTTTTT. It yields the protein CSAIKRVAGELFF.